This TCR beta chain was sequenced during a study of OX40 agonist ivuxolimab in advanced cancers. Across the study: Hepatocellular carcinoma, melanoma, renal cell or head and neck cancer affected the dose-escalation patients.

As for this clone: Its antigen is not identified.

Profiled with immunoSEQ multiplex PCR; TCRdb holds only in-frame clones, not every one. The profile shows fewer than 95,000 clones, around 90% of them singletons. Findings and limits, study-wide: Relatively little clonal expansion, among the lowest observed, appeared in partial responders at 0.1-3.0 mg/kg.

Specimen: CD4+ or CD8+ T cells sorted from blood, collected in a trial of the OX40 agonist ivuxolimab. The clonotype originates from an adult with an advanced solid tumor such as melanoma, head and neck, liver or kidney cancer.

CDR3 bases: TGCAGCGTTCACCGGACTGCCTACAATGAGCAGTTCTTC. It specifies CSVHRTAYNEQFF. The chain is built from TRBV29-1 and TRBJ2-1, with D perhaps matching TRBD2 (5 bases). Per germline, CDR1 SQVTM and CDR2 ANQGSEA. Deletions cut 5 bases from V and 2 bases from J, with 10 bases between. This CDR3 contains 13 residues.